This T cell receptor (beta chain) was recovered during a study of post-analysis software for immune sequencing data. This clonotype was found a few times. TCR beta libraries were prepared from cDNA with unique molecular identifiers. TCRdb reprocessed the PCR reads with MiXCR, giving one entry per CDR3 protein. The table shows 700,000 to 800,000 distinct CDR3 sequences, with about 32% occurring only once. The TCR comes from a girl aged 5-17 years with multiple sclerosis. Sequencing was done on a sample of blood.

CDR3 sequence reads: CSVGGGTEAFF. In nucleotides, the CDR3 is TGCAGCGTTGGTGGTGGGACTGAAGCTTTCTTT. The chain recombines TRBV29-1 with TRBJ1-1; D uncertain. Germline V CDR1 and CDR2: SQVTM, ANQGSEA. V gave up 4 bases and J gave up 5 bases, with 8 bases separating them. The CDR3 has 11 amino acids.